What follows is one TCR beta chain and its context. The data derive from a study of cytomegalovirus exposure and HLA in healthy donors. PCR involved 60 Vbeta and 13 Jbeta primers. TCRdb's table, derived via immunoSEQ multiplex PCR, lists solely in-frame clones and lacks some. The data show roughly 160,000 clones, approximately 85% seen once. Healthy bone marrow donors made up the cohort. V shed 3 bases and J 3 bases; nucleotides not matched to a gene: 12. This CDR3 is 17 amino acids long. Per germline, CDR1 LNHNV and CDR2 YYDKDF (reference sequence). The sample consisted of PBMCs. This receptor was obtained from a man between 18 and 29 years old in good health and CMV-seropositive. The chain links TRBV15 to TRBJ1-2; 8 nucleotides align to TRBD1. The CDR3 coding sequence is TGTGCCACCAGCAGGACCCCAAGGGAGGGACAGGACTATGGCTACACCTTC. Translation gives CATSRTPREGQDYGYTF. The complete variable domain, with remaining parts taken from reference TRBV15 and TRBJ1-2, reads DAMVIQNPRYQVTQFGKPVTLSCSQTLNHNVMYWYQQKSSQAPKLLFHYYDKDFNNEADTPDNFQSRRPNTSFCFLDIRSPGLGDTAMYLCATSRTPREGQDYGYTFGSGTRLTVV.